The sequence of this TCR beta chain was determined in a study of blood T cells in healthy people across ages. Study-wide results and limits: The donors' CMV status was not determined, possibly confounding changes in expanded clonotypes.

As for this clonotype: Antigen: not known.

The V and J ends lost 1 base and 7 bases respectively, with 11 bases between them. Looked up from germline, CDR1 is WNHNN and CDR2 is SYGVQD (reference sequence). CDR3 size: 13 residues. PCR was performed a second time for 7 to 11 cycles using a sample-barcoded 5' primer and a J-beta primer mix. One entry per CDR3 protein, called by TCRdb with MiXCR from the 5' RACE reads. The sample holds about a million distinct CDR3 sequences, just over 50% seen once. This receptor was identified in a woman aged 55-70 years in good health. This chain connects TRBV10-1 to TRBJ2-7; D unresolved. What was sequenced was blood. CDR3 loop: CASSEFRAGEQYF. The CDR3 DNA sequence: TGCGCCAGCAGTGAGTTTAGAGCTGGAGAGCAGTACTTC.